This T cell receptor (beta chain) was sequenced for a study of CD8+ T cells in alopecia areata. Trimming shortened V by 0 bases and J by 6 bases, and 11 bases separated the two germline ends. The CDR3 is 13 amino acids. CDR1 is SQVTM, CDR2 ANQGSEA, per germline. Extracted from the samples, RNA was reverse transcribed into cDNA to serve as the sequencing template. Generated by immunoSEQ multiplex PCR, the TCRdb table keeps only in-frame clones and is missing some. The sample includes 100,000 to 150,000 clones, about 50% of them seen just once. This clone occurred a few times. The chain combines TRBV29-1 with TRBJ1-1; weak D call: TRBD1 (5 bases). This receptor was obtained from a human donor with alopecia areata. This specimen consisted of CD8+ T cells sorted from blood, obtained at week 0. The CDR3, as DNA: TGCAGCGTTGAAGACAGGGTTGGGGCTGAAGCTTTCTTT. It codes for CSVEDRVGAEAFF.